The 29 T cell receptor beta chains in this list originate from one sample, sequenced in a study of T cell responses to AZD1222 COVID-19 vaccine. This table comes from immunoSEQ multiplex PCR, and its TCRdb copy is limited to in-frame clones, with some not included. This sample yields over 130,000 clones, of which about 91% are seen a single time; nearly 3.5% belongs to the top ten. The material sequenced was peripheral blood, taken on day 0 of AZD1222 vaccination. The receptors here all came from an adult in good health.

The chain is built from TRBV5-1 and TRBJ1-1; no clear D gene. Germline V lookup: CDR1 SGHRS, CDR2 YFSETQ. Trimming removed 4 bases from V and 4 bases from J, with 8 bases in between. The CDR3 is 12 residues long. The CDR3 sequence: CASSTERTEAFF. The CDR3 coding sequence is TGCGCCAGCAGCACAGAACGCACTGAAGCTTTCTTT. The variable domain in full, completed from reference TRBV5-1 and TRBJ1-1, reads KAGVTQTPRYLIKTRGQQVTLSCSPISGHRSVSWYQQTPGQGLQFLFEYFSETQRNKGNFPGRFSGRQFSNSRSEMNVSTLELGDSALYLCASSTERTEAFFGQGTRLTVV.

This rearrangement joins TRBV7-2 to TRBJ2-4; TRBD2 matches at 7 bases. After removal of 5 bases from V and 1 base from J, the junction contained 8 bases not matched to a gene. CDR3 length: 16 residues. Germline V lookup: CDR1 SGHTA, CDR2 FQGNSA. The CDR3 sequence is CASSLPLASAKNIQYF. In DNA form, the CDR3 reads TGTGCCAGCAGCCTTCCACTAGCGTCGGCCAAAAACATTCAGTACTTC.

The chain uses TRBV6-4 and TRBJ2-7; D is unclear. The germline CDR1 and CDR2 sequences are MRHNA and SNTAGT. Trimming removed 8 bases at V and 3 bases at J, with 14 bases between. This CDR3 is built from 13 residues. In DNA form, the CDR3 reads TGTGCCAGCTCCGGTAAGAACCACTACGAGCAGTACTTC. Translation: CASSGKNHYEQYF.

The chain couples TRBV10-3 to TRBJ2-7, with D possibly called TRBD1 or TRBD2 (5 bases each). Germline V gene sequence: CDR1 ENHRY, CDR2 SYGVKD. CDR3 length equals 14 residues. V gave up 3 bases and J gave up 4 bases, with 13 bases separating them. The CDR3 region has the DNA TGTGCCATCAGTGACAGCCGGGGCCCATACGAGCAGTACTTC. Translation: CAISDSRGPYEQYF.

In DNA form, the CDR3 reads TGTGCCAGCAGTGACTCGGCAGCCAGCAATCAGCCCCAGCATTTT. Residues: CASSDSAASNQPQHF. The rearrangement links TRBV6-4 to TRBJ1-5, with D unresolved. This CDR3 contains 15 residues. The germline gives CDR1 MRHNA, CDR2 SNTAGT. The V and J ends lost 0 bases and 1 base respectively, with 7 bases between them.

The V gene is TRBV2, the J gene TRBJ2-1, with TRBD2 matching over 10 bases. V trimming: 4 bases; J trimming: 6 bases; junction bases outside the gene matches: 3. This CDR3 contains 14 residues. Germline lookup yields CDR1 SNHLY and CDR2 FYNNEI. The CDR3 sequence is CASSGLAGANEQFF. The CDR3, as DNA: TGTGCCAGCAGTGGGCTAGCGGGAGCCAATGAGCAGTTCTTC.

This clone was counted once. The chain's CDR3 is CASSPPVGQTGDYGYTF. The CDR3 DNA is TGTGCCAGCAGCCCCCCAGTGGGGCAGACTGGTGATTATGGCTACACCTTC. The chain links TRBV5-6 to TRBJ1-2; tentatively, D is TRBD1 (5 bases). CDR1 and CDR2 from the germline V gene are SGHDT and YYEEEE. With 4 bases removed from V and 5 bases from J, the gap between germline ends came to 24 bases. CDR3 length: 17 residues.

The genes are TRBV19 and TRBJ1-1; no reliable D call. Germline CDR1 reads LNHDA; CDR2 reads SQIVND (reference sequence). Between the trimmed V and J ends, which lost 2 bases and 1 base, there was a span of 11 bases. The CDR3 length is 15 residues. The CDR3 sequence: CASSIIGLGNTEAFF. DNA of the CDR3: TGTGCCAGTAGTATAATCGGGTTGGGGAACACTGAAGCTTTCTTT.

V is TRBV19 and J is TRBJ1-6, with 10 bases matching TRBD1. V shed 5 bases, J shed 14 bases, and the junction held 6 bases outside the gene matches. Germline lookup yields CDR1 LNHDA and CDR2 SQIVND (reference sequence). This CDR3 is built from 13 residues. The CDR3 bases are TGTGCCAGTAGTGGGACAGGGGCTCGAGCCCTCCACTTT. Protein sequence: CASSGTGARALHF.

The chain carries TRBV28 and TRBJ2-7, with TRBD2 as a possible D gene (6 bases). This CDR3 region has 14 residues. Germline assignment: CDR1 MDHEN and CDR2 SYDVKM. V was trimmed by 6 bases and J by 2 bases, leaving 14 bases between them. This CDR3 is CASRPAGGPYEQYF. In DNA, the CDR3 is TGTGCCAGCAGACCAGCTGGAGGGCCCTACGAGCAGTACTTC.

The CDR3 here is CAWSSLDRGISPLHF. The CDR3 nucleotides are TGTGCCTGGAGTTCACTCGACAGGGGAATTTCACCCCTCCACTTT. The genes are TRBV30 and TRBJ1-6, with TRBD1 matching 8 bases. Trimming cost V 2 bases and J 9 bases; bases outside gene matches: 9. From germline, CDR1 is GTSNPN and CDR2 SVGIG (reference sequence). This CDR3 contains 15 residues.

The chain links TRBV4-2 to TRBJ2-3; D unclear. The CDR3 has 13 amino acids. Trimming cost V 1 base and J 5 bases, with 7 bases left between them. Germline CDR1 reads LGHNA; CDR2 reads YNFKEQ. CDR3 in DNA: TGTGCCAGCAGCCAAGTAAGGGAAGATACGCAGTATTTT. It codes for CASSQVREDTQYF.

The V and J genes are TRBV25-1 and TRBJ1-1; a weak D match, TRBD1 (5 bases). V lost 8 bases, J lost 3 bases, and 19 bases lay in between. The CDR3 contains 15 residues. CDR1 and CDR2 from the germline V gene are MGHDK and SYGVNS. The CDR3 loop reads CASGAPWEGDTEAFF. DNA of the CDR3: TGTGCCAGCGGAGCCCCCTGGGAAGGGGACACTGAAGCTTTCTTT.

J is TRBJ1-5 and V is TRBV5-1; TRBD1 is a possible D gene (5 bases). Trimming pared 3 bases from V and 0 bases from J, leaving 13 bases between. In germline, CDR1 is SGHRS, CDR2 YFSETQ. The CDR3 spans 16 residues. This CDR3 reads CASSSGPGYSNQPQHF. DNA for the CDR3: TGCGCCAGCAGCTCAGGGCCCGGTTATAGCAATCAGCCCCAGCATTTT. Combining the CDR3 with reference TRBV5-1 and TRBJ1-5 gives the whole variable domain KAGVTQTPRYLIKTRGQQVTLSCSPISGHRSVSWYQQTPGQGLQFLFEYFSETQRNKGNFPGRFSGRQFSNSRSEMNVSTLELGDSALYLCASSSGPGYSNQPQHFGDGTRLSIL.

The chain combines TRBV5-6 with TRBJ2-7; 10 nucleotides agree with TRBD1. The trim removed 2 bases at V and 4 bases at J, leaving 6 bases unmatched. Germline V gene sequence: CDR1 SGHDT, CDR2 YYEEEE. The CDR3 has 15 amino acids. In DNA form, the CDR3 reads TGTGCCAGCAGCTTAACCGGGACAGGGGATTACGAGCAGTACTTC. This translates into CASSLTGTGDYEQYF.

The J gene is TRBJ1-6, the V gene TRBV5-4, with 7 bases matching TRBD1. V dropped 5 bases and J dropped 5; count of bases not matched to a gene: 7. Germline V lookup: CDR1 SGHNT, CDR2 YYREEE (reference sequence). The CDR3 sequence is 15 residues long. The CDR3 bases are TGTGCCAGCAGGCAGCAGGGGGTTGATAATTCACCCCTCCACTTT. This translates into CASRQQGVDNSPLHF.

The genes are TRBV7-6 and TRBJ2-7; TRBD2 matches 10 bases. Germline CDR1 reads SGHVS; CDR2 reads FNYEAQ. The CDR3 is made up of 17 amino acids. V lost 0 bases and J lost 2; bases outside the gene matches: 7. Here the CDR3 reads CASSLAPRTSGTYEQYF. CDR3 in DNA: TGTGCCAGCAGCTTAGCGCCGAGGACTAGCGGTACCTACGAGCAGTACTTC.

The chain has TRBV4-3 and TRBJ1-3; unclear D gene. Trimming removed 0 bases from V and 1 base from J, with 16 bases in between. The CDR3 covers 18 residues. Germline CDR1 LGHNA, CDR2 YSLEER. CDR3 DNA: TGCGCCAGCAGCCAAGATCCCCCAGGAGAAAATTCTGGAAACACCATATATTTT. This encodes CASSQDPPGENSGNTIYF.

The rearrangement uses TRBV7-2 and TRBJ1-2; TRBD1 matches 7 bases. The CDR3 totals 15 residues. Per germline, CDR1 SGHTA and CDR2 FQGNSA. The V segment lost 5 bases and the J segment 5 bases; nucleotides outside the gene matches: 11. The CDR3 region has the DNA TGTGCCAGCAGCCTACGACAGGGATCTGAATATGGCTACACCTTC. Amino acid sequence: CASSLRQGSEYGYTF.

The chain couples TRBV7-3 to TRBJ2-2; unclear D gene. This CDR3 is built from 13 residues. Trimming removed 0 bases from V and 5 bases from J, with 4 bases in between. The germline V gene encodes CDR1 SGHTA and CDR2 FQGTGA. CDR3 sequence (DNA): TGTGCCAGCAGCTTAACGTGGACCGGGGAGCTGTTTTTT. Amino acids: CASSLTWTGELFF.

The chain uses TRBV5-5 and TRBJ2-1, with 11 bases fitting TRBD2. V shed 2 bases and J 5 bases; nucleotides not matched to a gene: 9. CDR1 SGHKS and CDR2 YYEKEE come from the germline V gene (reference sequence). The CDR3 sequence is 17 residues long. This CDR3 reads CASSFVLTSGTHNEQFF. The CDR3 DNA sequence: TGTGCCAGCAGCTTTGTCCTGACTAGCGGGACCCACAATGAGCAGTTCTTC. The full variable domain, in which reference TRBV5-5 and TRBJ2-1 provide the parts outside the CDR3, is DAGVTQSPTHLIKTRGQQVTLRCSPISGHKSVSWYQQVLGQGPQFIFQYYEKEERGRGNFPDRFSARQFPNYSSELNVNALLLGDSALYLCASSFVLTSGTHNEQFFGPGTRLTVL.

The CDR3 DNA sequence: TGTGCCAGCAGCCTAAGCGGGACAGGGGCCGAAAAACTGTTTTTT. Its protein is CASSLSGTGAEKLFF. The rearrangement uses TRBV5-5 and TRBJ1-4; 10 nucleotides match TRBD1. After removal of 4 bases from V and 8 bases from J, the junction contained 8 bases not matched to a gene. Germline V CDR1 and CDR2: SGHKS, YYEKEE (reference sequence). This CDR3 is 15 amino acids long.

The V and J genes are TRBV19 and TRBJ2-1; 8 bases are shared with TRBD2. Germline V gene sequence: CDR1 LNHDA, CDR2 SQIVND (reference sequence). Trimming cost V 4 bases and J 0 bases; bases outside gene matches: 14. The CDR3 contains 19 residues. The CDR3 DNA reads as TGTGCCAGTAGTAGTGACCCGGGGGGGGCGGTTAGCTCCTACAATGAGCAGTTCTTC. This encodes CASSSDPGGAVSSYNEQFF.

The chain couples TRBV7-9 to TRBJ1-4, with D uncertain. Germline-derived CDR1 and CDR2 are SEHNR and FQNEAQ (reference sequence). There are 17 residues in the CDR3. The V end lost 5 bases, the J end lost 4 bases, and 20 bases lay between the germline ends. The CDR3 nucleotides are TGTGCCAGCAGCCCGGGCCTAAACTGGAAAGTTAATGAAAAACTGTTTTTT. Its translation: CASSPGLNWKVNEKLFF.

Concerning this clone itself: The same CDR3 arises from other DNA sequences in this sample as well. This chain joins TRBV5-6 and TRBJ2-7; 7 nucleotides line up with TRBD1. J was trimmed by 0 bases and V by 4 bases; bases with no gene match: 1. Germline CDR1 and CDR2: SGHDT and YYEEEE. The CDR3 totals 13 residues. CDR3 nucleotide sequence: TGTGCCAGCAGCCCAGGGGGCTCCTACGAGCAGTACTTC. Its translation: CASSPGGSYEQYF. The complete variable domain, with remaining parts taken from reference TRBV5-6 and TRBJ2-7, reads DAGVTQSPTHLIKTRGQQVTLRCSPKSGHDTVSWYQQALGQGPQFIFQYYEEEERQRGNFPDRFSGHQFPNYSSELNVNALLLGDSALYLCASSPGGSYEQYFGPGTRLTVT.

The rearrangement joins TRBV7-9 to TRBJ2-3; D unclear. Trimming removed 1 base from V and 1 base from J, with 9 bases in between. Germline values: CDR1 SEHNR, CDR2 FQNEAQ (reference sequence). The CDR3 length is 15 residues. The CDR3: CASSLDLTRTDTQYF. The CDR3 coding sequence is TGTGCCAGCAGCTTAGACCTCACCCGCACAGATACGCAGTATTTT.

The V call is TRBV18, the J call TRBJ1-5; no definite D call. V lost 5 bases, J lost 4 bases, and 3 bases lay in between. In germline, CDR1 is KGHSH, CDR2 LQKENI. The CDR3 has 11 residues. In DNA, the CDR3 is TGTGCCAGCTCAACTAATCAGCCCCAGCATTTT. Protein product: CASSTNQPQHF. Based on the CDR3 plus reference TRBV18 and TRBJ1-5, the full variable domain is NAGVMQNPRHLVRRRGQEARLRCSPMKGHSHVYWYRQLPEEGLKFMVYLQKENIIDESGMPKERFSAEFPKEGPSILRIQQVVRGDSAAYFCASSTNQPQHFGDGTRLSIL.

The chain recombines TRBV19 with TRBJ2-6, with D unresolved. Germline loops: CDR1 LNHDA, CDR2 SQIVND (reference sequence). There are 16 residues in the CDR3. V was clipped by 5 bases and J by 3 bases, with 14 bases between them. DNA of the CDR3: TGTGCCAGTAGTCTCGAGAGTAGGGATGGGGCCAACGTCCTGACTTTC. Translation gives CASSLESRDGANVLTF.

V gene TRBV20-1 combines with J gene TRBJ1-6; TRBD1 aligns across 7 bases. Germline values: CDR1 DFQATT, CDR2 SNEGSKA (reference sequence). The junction had 10 bases not matched to a gene; V was cut back by 3 bases and J by 8 bases. The CDR3 totals 15 residues. Written as DNA, the CDR3 is TGCAGTGCTAGTACTAGTGACAGGGATCATTCACCCCTCCACTTT. Translating gives CSASTSDRDHSPLHF.